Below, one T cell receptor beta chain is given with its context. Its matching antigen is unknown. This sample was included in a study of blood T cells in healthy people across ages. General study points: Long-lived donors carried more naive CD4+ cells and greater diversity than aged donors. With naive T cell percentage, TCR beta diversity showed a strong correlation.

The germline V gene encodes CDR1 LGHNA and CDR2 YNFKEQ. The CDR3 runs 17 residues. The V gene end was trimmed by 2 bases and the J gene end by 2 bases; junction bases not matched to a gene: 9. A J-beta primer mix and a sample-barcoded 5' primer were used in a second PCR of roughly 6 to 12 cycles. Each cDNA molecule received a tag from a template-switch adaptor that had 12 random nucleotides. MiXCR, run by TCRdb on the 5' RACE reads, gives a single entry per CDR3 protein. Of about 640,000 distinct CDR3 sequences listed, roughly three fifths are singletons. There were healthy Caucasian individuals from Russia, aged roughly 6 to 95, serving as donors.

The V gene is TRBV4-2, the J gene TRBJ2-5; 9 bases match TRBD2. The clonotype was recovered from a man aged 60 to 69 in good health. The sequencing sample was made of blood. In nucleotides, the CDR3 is TGTGCCAGCAGCCAAACCTCTAGCGGGGCCTATCAAGAGACCCAGTACTTC. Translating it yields CASSQTSSGAYQETQYF.